This T cell receptor (beta chain) was recorded in a study of shared clonotypes between healthy human individuals. The data were produced by immunoSEQ multiplex PCR, yet TCRdb's version contains in-frame clones alone and is incomplete. The repertoire holds 1.6 million or so clones, with roughly 97% as singletons. J lost 4 bases, V lost 6 bases, and 11 bases had no gene match. The germline V gene has CDR1 MDHEN and CDR2 SYDVKM. This CDR3 has 15 amino acids. Everyone who donated was a Caucasian adult who lived in Nashville, Tennessee. The source material was naive CD4+ T cells sorted from blood. Subset of the sample: CD45RA+ positively selected. The receptor comes from a man aged 25-40 years in good health. The rearrangement uses TRBV28 and TRBJ2-7; TRBD1 aligns across 8 bases. The CDR3 sequence is CASSPWTGKRYEQYF. As DNA, the CDR3 is TGTGCCAGCAGCCCCTGGACAGGGAAGCGGTACGAGCAGTACTTC.